The 18 T cell receptor beta chains given below trace back to one sample, sequenced in a study of T cell responses to AZD1222 COVID-19 vaccine. The repertoire was sequenced with immunoSEQ multiplex PCR; TCRdb's copy has only in-frame clones and lacks some. The sample includes 150,000 or so clones, more than 75% seen only once; the top ten take approximately 20%. This specimen consisted of peripheral blood, obtained on day 0 of AZD1222 vaccination. The receptors shown here come from an adult in good health.

This clone was counted only a few times. The chain couples TRBV6-4 to TRBJ2-3, with 11 positions matching TRBD2. Germline V CDR1 and CDR2: MRHNA, SNTAGT. This CDR3 is 15 amino acids long. The trim removed 0 bases at V and 4 bases at J, leaving 0 bases unmatched. The CDR3 nucleotides read TGTGCCAGCAGTGACTCTAGCGGGGGGGCAGATACGCAGTATTTT. Translating it yields CASSDSSGGADTQYF.

The V and J genes are TRBV7-9 and TRBJ1-1; D unclear. Trimming stripped 8 bases from V and 3 bases from J, with 22 bases between. Germline V gene sequence: CDR1 SEHNR, CDR2 FQNEAQ (reference sequence). The CDR3 is made up of 16 amino acids. CDR3 amino acids: CASQRLTQSGDTEAFF. The CDR3 nucleotides are TGTGCCAGCCAGCGACTGACCCAGTCCGGAGACACTGAAGCTTTCTTT.

A few counts support this clone. CDR3 residues: CASARIATNEKLFF. CDR3 bases: TGTGCCAGCGCCAGGATTGCAACTAATGAAAAACTGTTTTTT. This chain connects TRBV6-5 to TRBJ1-4; D gene unclear. V was pared by 8 bases and J by 0 bases, with 10 bases between. The CDR3 has 14 residues. The germline V gene encodes CDR1 MNHEY and CDR2 SVGAGI.

J is TRBJ2-1 and V is TRBV3-1 (or the pseudogene TRBV3-2); TRBD2 is a possible D gene (6 bases). V was cut by 1 base and J by 6 bases, with 16 bases left in between. CDR1 is LGHDT, CDR2 YNNKEL, per germline (reference sequence). The CDR3 is made up of 16 amino acids. The CDR3 DNA sequence: TGTGCCAGCAGCCAAGGGCTTCGACTAGGGGCCAATGAGCAGTTCTTC. Translation: CASSQGLRLGANEQFF.

The rearrangement uses TRBV11-2 and TRBJ2-3; a weak D match, TRBD1 (6 bases). Trimming pared 2 bases from V and 3 bases from J, leaving 12 bases between. Germline V lookup: CDR1 SGHAT, CDR2 FQNNGV. The CDR3 loop spans 15 amino acids. In DNA, the CDR3 is TGTGCCAGCAGCTTACAACAGGGCGGGACAGATACGCAGTATTTT. Translating gives CASSLQQGGTDTQYF.

The V call is TRBV6-5, the J call TRBJ2-1, with 8 bases matching TRBD1. Germline V gene data show CDR1 as MNHEY and CDR2 as SVGAGI. The J segment lost 9 bases and the V segment lost 4 bases, leaving 14 bases of the junction unmatched. The CDR3 runs 16 residues. CDR3 DNA sequence: TGTGCCAGCAGTTTGGAGGGGCAGGGGGCGAGGGGTGAGCAGTTCTTC. Encoded protein: CASSLEGQGARGEQFF.

J is TRBJ1-2 and V is TRBV14; no clear D gene. V gave up 2 bases and J gave up 1 base, with 14 bases separating them. There are 16 residues in the CDR3. Germline V lookup: CDR1 SGHDN, CDR2 FVKESK. CDR3 sequence: CASSQSSGILNYGYTF. The DNA of the CDR3 is TGTGCCAGCAGCCAATCGTCCGGGATCCTTAACTATGGCTACACCTTC.

The chain is built from TRBV6-5 and TRBJ2-3; D gene uncertain. The CDR3 spans 14 residues. CDR1 is MNHEY, CDR2 SVGAGI, per germline. V was clipped by 5 bases and J by 3 bases, with 12 bases between them. CDR3 in amino acids: CASSPDMFTDTQYF. CDR3 bases: TGTGCCAGCAGTCCCGACATGTTTACAGATACGCAGTATTTT.

V and J are TRBV9 and TRBJ1-2; possible D gene TRBD1, 5 bases. CDR3 size: 13 residues. V gave up 3 bases and J gave up 7 bases, with 13 bases separating them. Germline CDR1 is SGDLS and CDR2 is YYNGEE. CDR3: CASSGSGIRGYTF. The CDR3 DNA reads TGTGCCAGCAGCGGATCAGGGATTCGTGGCTACACCTTC.

The chain is built from TRBV18 and TRBJ1-1; D is uncertain. The germline CDR1 and CDR2 sequences are KGHSH and LQKENI. The CDR3 consists of 12 residues. The ends were cut back, 5 bases at V and 3 bases at J, with 7 bases in the middle. In DNA form, the CDR3 reads TGTGCCAGCTCAACCGAATACACTGAAGCTTTCTTT. Amino acids: CASSTEYTEAFF. Supplemented by reference TRBV18 and TRBJ1-1, the full variable domain reads NAGVMQNPRHLVRRRGQEARLRCSPMKGHSHVYWYRQLPEEGLKFMVYLQKENIIDESGMPKERFSAEFPKEGPSILRIQQVVRGDSAAYFCASSTEYTEAFFGQGTRLTVV.

In its sample, this clone was seen once. The chain carries TRBV27 and TRBJ1-6; D gene unclear. Germline values: CDR1 MNHEY, CDR2 SMNVEV (reference sequence). The CDR3 consists of 15 residues. Trimming left V 5 bases short and J 7 bases short, with 15 bases between. Here the CDR3 DNA reads TGTGCCAGCAGTGATGGTCGTTTGGGGAATTCACCCCTCCACTTT. Protein: CASSDGRLGNSPLHF.

The chain employs TRBV12-3 or TRBV12-4 and TRBJ2-7; D might be TRBD2 (5 bases). There are 13 residues in the CDR3. The V and J ends lost 2 bases and 5 bases respectively, with 10 bases between them. The CDR3: CASSLIGKDEQYF. The CDR3 nucleotides read TGTGCCAGCAGTTTAATCGGGAAAGACGAGCAGTACTTC.

The chain has TRBV7-9 and TRBJ1-1; 10 bases align to TRBD1. This CDR3 comprises 15 residues. Germline-derived CDR1 and CDR2 are SEHNR and FQNEAQ (reference sequence). V gave up 5 bases and J gave up 3 bases; unmatched junction bases: 6. For the CDR3, the DNA is TGTGCCAGCAGCCCGTCGACAGGGGGCTACACTGAAGCTTTCTTT. Protein sequence: CASSPSTGGYTEAFF.

This clone was seen more than once but under ten times. The V and J genes are TRBV3-1 (or the pseudogene TRBV3-2) and TRBJ1-1; D is unclear. Germline V gene data show CDR1 as LGHDT and CDR2 as YNNKEL (reference sequence). Deletions cut 3 bases from V and 3 bases from J, with 8 bases between. The CDR3 runs to 13 residues. The CDR3 region is CASSQSRYTEAFF. For the CDR3, the DNA is TGTGCCAGCAGCCAGAGTCGGTACACTGAAGCTTTCTTT.

The chain combines TRBV5-4 with TRBJ2-1, with 7 bases that match TRBD1. This CDR3 has 15 amino acids. The V gene's germline CDR1 is SGHNT and CDR2 YYREEE (reference sequence). V was clipped by 7 bases and J by 0 bases; unmatched bases: 7. CDR3 amino acids: CASLSSGGSYNEQFF. The CDR3 DNA reads as TGTGCCAGCTTGAGTTCAGGGGGCTCCTACAATGAGCAGTTCTTC.

The V gene is TRBV29-1, the J gene TRBJ2-3; 8 bases fit TRBD2. The CDR3 is 14 amino acids. V dropped 3 bases and J dropped 2; count of bases not matched to a gene: 4. Germline-derived CDR1 and CDR2 are SQVTM and ANQGSEA. DNA for the CDR3: TGCAGCGTTGAGCGGACTAGCCCCACAGATACGCAGTATTTT. Its protein product is CSVERTSPTDTQYF.

The chain links TRBV24-1 to TRBJ2-5, with a tentative D call TRBD1 (6 bases). Germline lookup yields CDR1 KGHDR and CDR2 SFDVKD. V lost 5 bases to trimming and J lost 5 bases, with 14 bases between them. The CDR3 contains 14 residues. This CDR3 reads CATSGKGRGETQYF. CDR3 sequence (DNA): TGTGCCACCAGTGGAAAGGGTAGGGGGGAGACCCAGTACTTC.

The chain employs TRBV9 and TRBJ1-2, with D tentatively TRBD1 (5 bases). V was clipped by 5 bases and J by 0 bases, with 8 bases between them. The CDR3 extends over 13 amino acids. The germline V gene encodes CDR1 SGDLS and CDR2 YYNGEE. The CDR3 reads CASSTDTNYGYTF. Here the CDR3 DNA reads TGTGCCAGCAGTACGGACACTAACTATGGCTACACCTTC. Full variable domain (remainder filled in from reference TRBV9 and TRBJ1-2): DSGVTQTPKHLITATGQRVTLRCSPRSGDLSVYWYQQSLDQGLQFLIQYYNGEERAKGNILERFSAQQFPDLHSELNLSSLELGDSALYFCASSTDTNYGYTFGSGTRLTVV.